Described below is a single T cell receptor beta chain sequence and its context. Original processing methods: Amplified reference gene primers provided the basis for estimating nucleated cell counts. Sequenced by immunoSEQ multiplex PCR; TCRdb stores in-frame clones only, minus some. V and J calls and clone size are those listed in that table; D and trimming were worked out from the DNA. The table records roughly 140,000 clones, approximately 80% of them present only once. This sample was taken from a study of blood T cell repertoires in COVID-19. Study-level background: Samples came from the United States, Italy and Spain, spanning acute and convalescent COVID-19. Nucleic acid was either cDNA or gDNA, and it came from T cells, B-cell-depleted T cells, or PBMCs.

The CDR3 length is 17 residues. Germline loops: CDR1 SGHTA, CDR2 FQGNSA. V lost 5 bases, J lost 0 bases, and 8 bases stayed unmatched. The sample was peripheral blood. The TCR was taken from a woman aged 45-59 years in a cohort sampled during active or convalescent COVID-19. The chain couples TRBV7-2 to TRBJ2-1; 9 bases agree with TRBD1. CDR3 DNA sequence: TGTGCCAGCAGCACAACAGGGGGCGGGAGCTCCTACAATGAGCAGTTCTTC. Translated: CASSTTGGGSSYNEQFF.